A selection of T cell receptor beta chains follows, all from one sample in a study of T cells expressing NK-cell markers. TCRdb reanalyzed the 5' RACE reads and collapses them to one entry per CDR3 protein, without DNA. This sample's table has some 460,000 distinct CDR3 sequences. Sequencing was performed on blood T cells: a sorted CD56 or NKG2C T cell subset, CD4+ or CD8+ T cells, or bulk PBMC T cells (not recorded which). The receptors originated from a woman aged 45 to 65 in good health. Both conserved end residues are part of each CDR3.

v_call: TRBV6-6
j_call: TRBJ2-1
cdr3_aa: CASSRRYNEQFF

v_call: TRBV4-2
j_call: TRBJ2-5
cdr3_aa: CASRAAGGEETQYF

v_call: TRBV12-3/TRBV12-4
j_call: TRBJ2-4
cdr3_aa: CASRTDRKNIQYF

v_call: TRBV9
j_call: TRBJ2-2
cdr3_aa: CASSVESLVVGRTGELFF

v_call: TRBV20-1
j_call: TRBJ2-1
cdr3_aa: CSARDRGRDEQFF

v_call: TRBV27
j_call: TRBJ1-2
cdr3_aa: CASSPGTGAGFYTF

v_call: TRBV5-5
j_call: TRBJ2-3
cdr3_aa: CASSLTLGDYRTDTQYF

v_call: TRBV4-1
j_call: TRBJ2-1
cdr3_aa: CASRGGRGNEQFF

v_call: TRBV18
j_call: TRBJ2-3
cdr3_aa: CASSPLYGGSGTDTQYF

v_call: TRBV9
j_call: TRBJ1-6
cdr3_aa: CASSFHQSPLHF

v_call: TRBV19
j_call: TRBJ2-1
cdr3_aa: CASSVMVSQGLPNEQFF

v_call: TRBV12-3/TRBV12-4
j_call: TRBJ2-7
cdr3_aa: CASSFGLADRSYEQYF

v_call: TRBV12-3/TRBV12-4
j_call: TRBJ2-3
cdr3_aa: CASSKGAKTDTQYF

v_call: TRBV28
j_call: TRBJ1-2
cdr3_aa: CASRTGGGYGYTF

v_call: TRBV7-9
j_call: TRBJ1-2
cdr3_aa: CASSSVRGYGYTF

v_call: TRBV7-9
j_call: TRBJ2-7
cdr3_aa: CASSLAQVMDEQYF

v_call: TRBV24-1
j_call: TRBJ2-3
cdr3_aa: CATSDPRREGGDTQYF

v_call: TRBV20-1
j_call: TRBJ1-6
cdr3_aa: CSAMHNLDNSPLHF

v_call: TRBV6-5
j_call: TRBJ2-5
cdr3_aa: CASSYEWGTEETQYF

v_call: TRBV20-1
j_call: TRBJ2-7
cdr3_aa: CSARDLALAGVYEQYF